This T cell receptor beta chain was identified during a study of cytomegalovirus exposure and HLA in healthy donors. The study sampled nominally healthy donors, though unrecorded immune exposures were likely. V trimming: 2 bases; J trimming: 4 bases; junction bases outside the gene matches: 1. The germline V gene has CDR1 MRHNA and CDR2 SNTAGT. This CDR3 has 15 residues. Study outcomes and limitations: Indistinguishability led to the exclusion of some V segments, TRBV6-2 and TRBV6-3 included. Most sequenced TCRs were rare (though some public TCRs occurred in many donors).

This clone has just a few counts. No antigen is known for it. PCR amplification relied on 60 Vbeta primers (plus 13 Jbeta primers). Measured with immunoSEQ multiplex PCR; TCRdb has only the in-frame clones, and not every one. The sample has roughly 180,000 clones; approximately 79% are singletons. Material: PBMCs. The chain couples TRBV6-4 to TRBJ2-1; the match to TRBD2 covers 11 bases. This receptor was identified in a girl under 18 in good health and CMV-seropositive. The CDR3 nucleotides are TGTGCCAGCAGTGACGCTAGCGGGGGGTACAATGAGCAGTTCTTC. It yields the protein CASSDASGGYNEQFF.